A single TCR beta chain is shown here with its context. The V gene's germline CDR1 is KGHSH and CDR2 LQKENI. Trimming removed 6 bases at V and 0 bases at J, with 3 bases between. There are 13 residues in the CDR3. Plated together were about 200,000 CFSE-labeled responder cells and about 200,000 irradiated, violet-dye-labeled stimulator cells. These data come from a study of graft-versus-host responses after intestinal transplantation. Whole-study context: Uniformly, recipients were administered anti-thymocyte globulin induction with subsequent tacrolimus and steroids for roughly three years.

Data came from immunoSEQ multiplex PCR; TCRdb stores just in-frame clones and leaves some out. The sample contains around 19,000 clones, roughly 33% of which appear only once. Overall study findings and caveats: There were GvH clones found in recipient marrow, and some of them appeared first in ileum or blood. Peak circulating GvH clone levels were associated with early post-transplant HvG declines.

The rearrangement links TRBV18 to TRBJ2-6, with D hard to call. This sequence originates from a human patient who was an organ donor for intestinal transplantation. The material sequenced was alloreactive CD4+ T cells from a mixed lymphocyte reaction culture, taken before transplantation. Subset meaning: CFSE-low proliferating T cells sorted from roughly six-day pre-transplant mixed lymphocyte reaction (GvH or HvG direction). The CDR3 here is CASSSSGANVLTF. The CDR3 nucleotides read TGTGCCAGCTCTAGCTCTGGGGCCAACGTCCTGACTTTC.